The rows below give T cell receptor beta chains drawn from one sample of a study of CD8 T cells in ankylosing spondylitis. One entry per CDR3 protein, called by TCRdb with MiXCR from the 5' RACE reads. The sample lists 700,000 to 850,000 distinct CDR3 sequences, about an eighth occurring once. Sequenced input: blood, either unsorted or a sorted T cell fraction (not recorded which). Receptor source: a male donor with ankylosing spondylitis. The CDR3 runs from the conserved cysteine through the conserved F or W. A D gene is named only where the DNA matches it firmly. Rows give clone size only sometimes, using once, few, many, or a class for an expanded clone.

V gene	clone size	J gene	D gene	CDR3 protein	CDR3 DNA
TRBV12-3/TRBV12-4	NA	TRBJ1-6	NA	CASSPTLQSPLHF	TGTGCCAGCAGTCCCACCCTCCAGTCACCCCTCCACTTT
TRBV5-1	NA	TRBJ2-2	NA	CASSLVTGSDGELFF	TGCGCCAGCAGCTTGGTCACGGGCTCGGACGGGGAGCTGTTTTTT
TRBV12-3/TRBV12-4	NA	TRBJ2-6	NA	CASTVQGVSSGANVLTF	TGTGCCAGCACCGTACAGGGAGTAAGCTCTGGGGCCAACGTCCTGACTTTC
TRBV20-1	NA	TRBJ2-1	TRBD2	CSARDAGAGGYNEQFF	TGCAGTGCTAGAGATGCGGGGGCGGGAGGGTACAATGAGCAGTTCTTC
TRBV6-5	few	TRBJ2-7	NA	CASSYSGTYEQYF	TGTGCCAGCAGTTACTCTGGGACCTACGAGCAGTACTTC
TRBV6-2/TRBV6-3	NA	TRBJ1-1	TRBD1	CASSLTGMGTEAFF	TGTGCCAGCAGCTTGACAGGGATGGGAACTGAAGCTTTCTTT
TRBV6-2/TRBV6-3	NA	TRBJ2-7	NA	CASRQMGGDEQYF	TGTGCCAGCCGCCAGATGGGGGGCGACGAGCAGTACTTC
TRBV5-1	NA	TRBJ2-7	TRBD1	CASSPGQADGEQYF	TGCGCCAGCAGCCCCGGACAGGCCGACGGGGAGCAGTACTTC
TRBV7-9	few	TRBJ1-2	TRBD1	CASSSGQGGINYGYTF	TGTGCCAGCAGCTCTGGACAGGGGGGGATTAACTATGGCTACACCTTC
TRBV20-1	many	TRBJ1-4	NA	CSARKPGTNEKLFF	TGCAGTGCTAGAAAGCCGGGAACCAATGAAAAACTGTTTTTT
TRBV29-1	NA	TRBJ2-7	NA	CSVEDRTEQYF	TGCAGCGTTGAAGACAGGACCGAGCAGTACTTC
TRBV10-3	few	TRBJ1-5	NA	CAISEFFRGYSNQPQHF	TGTGCCATCAGTGAGTTTTTCAGGGGCTATAGCAATCAGCCCCAGCATTTT
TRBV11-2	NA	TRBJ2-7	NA	CASSLFFGAEQYF	TGTGCCAGCAGCTTATTTTTCGGGGCCGAGCAGTACTTC
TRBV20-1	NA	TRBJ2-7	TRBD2	CSASLAGTPQQYF	TGCAGTGCTAGCCTAGCGGGAACCCCACAGCAGTACTTC
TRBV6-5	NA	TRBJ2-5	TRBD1	CASSYSPGQGARETQYF	TGTGCCAGCAGTTACTCCCCAGGACAGGGGGCTAGGGAGACCCAGTACTTC
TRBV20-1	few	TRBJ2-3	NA	CTASANTHGSTQYF	TGCACCGCTAGCGCGAATACTCACGGTTCTACGCAGTATTTT
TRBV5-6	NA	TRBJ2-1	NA	CASSLYAGDVYEQFF	TGTGCCAGCAGCTTGTACGCAGGGGACGTTTATGAGCAGTTCTTC
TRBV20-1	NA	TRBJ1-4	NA	CSARDRSGVGEKLFF	TGCAGTGCTAGAGATCGGTCAGGGGTGGGCGAAAAACTGTTTTTT
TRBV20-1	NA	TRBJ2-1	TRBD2	CSAKRGGPWDEQFF	TGCAGTGCTAAGCGGGGGGGGCCCTGGGATGAGCAGTTCTTC
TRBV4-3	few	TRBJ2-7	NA	CASSQDAGSWQYF	TGCGCCAGCAGCCAAGATGCAGGGTCTTGGCAGTACTTC
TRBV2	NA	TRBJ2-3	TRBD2	CASSSLAGVLDTQYF	TGTGCCAGCAGTTCCCTAGCGGGAGTACTAGATACGCAGTATTTT
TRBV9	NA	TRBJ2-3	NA	CASSVAVWASTDTQYF	TGTGCCAGCAGCGTAGCGGTCTGGGCTAGCACAGATACGCAGTATTTT
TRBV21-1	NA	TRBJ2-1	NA	CASSKERGHSSYNEQFF	TGTGCCAGCAGCAAAGAGCGGGGGCACAGCTCCTACAATGAGCAGTTCTTC
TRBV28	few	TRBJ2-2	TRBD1	CASSFRDRATGELFF	TGTGCCAGCAGTTTCAGGGACAGAGCCACCGGGGAGCTGTTTTTT
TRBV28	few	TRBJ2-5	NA	CASVASVYQETQYF	TGTGCCAGCGTTGCTAGCGTATACCAAGAGACCCAGTACTTC
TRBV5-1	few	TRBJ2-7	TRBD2	CASSLEVSGRSEQYF	TGCGCCAGCAGCTTGGAAGTTAGCGGGAGGTCCGAGCAGTACTTC
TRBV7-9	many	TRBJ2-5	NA	CASSFTSSGETQYF	TGTGCCAGCAGCTTCACAAGTAGCGGAGAGACCCAGTACTTC
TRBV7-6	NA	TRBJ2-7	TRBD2	CASSHGGGDYEQYF	TGTGCCAGCAGCCACGGGGGGGGAGATTACGAGCAGTACTTC
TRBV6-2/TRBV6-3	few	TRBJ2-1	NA	CASRSALKTYNEQFF	TGTGCCAGCAGATCGGCCCTAAAAACCTACAATGAGCAGTTCTTC
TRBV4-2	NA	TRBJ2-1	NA	CASSQVLTPRQFF	TGTGCCAGCAGCCAAGTCCTGACCCCGCGGCAGTTCTTC
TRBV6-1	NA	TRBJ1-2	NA	CASSLRGRAFYGYTF	TGTGCCAGCAGCCTAAGAGGTCGGGCCTTTTATGGCTACACCTTC
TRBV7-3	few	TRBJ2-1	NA	CASSSLKSSYNEQFF	TGTGCCAGCAGCTCTCTAAAGAGCTCCTACAATGAGCAGTTCTTC
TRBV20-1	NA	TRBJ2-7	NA	CSATQRVGDEQYF	TGCAGTGCTACCCAACGGGTGGGGGACGAGCAGTACTTC